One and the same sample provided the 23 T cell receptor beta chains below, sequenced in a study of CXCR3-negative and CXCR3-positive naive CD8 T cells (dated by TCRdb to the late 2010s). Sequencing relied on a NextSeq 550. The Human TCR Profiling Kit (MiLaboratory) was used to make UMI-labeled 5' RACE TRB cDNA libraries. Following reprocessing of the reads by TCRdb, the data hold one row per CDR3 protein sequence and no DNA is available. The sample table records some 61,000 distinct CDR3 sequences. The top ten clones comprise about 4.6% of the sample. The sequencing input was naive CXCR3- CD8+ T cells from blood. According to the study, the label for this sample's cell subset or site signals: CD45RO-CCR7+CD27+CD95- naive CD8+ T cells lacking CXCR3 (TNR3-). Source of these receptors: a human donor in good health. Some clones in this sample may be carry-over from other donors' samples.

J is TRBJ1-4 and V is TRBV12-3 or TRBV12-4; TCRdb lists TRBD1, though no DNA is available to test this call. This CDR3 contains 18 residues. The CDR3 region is CASSPGTGVWSTNEKLFF.

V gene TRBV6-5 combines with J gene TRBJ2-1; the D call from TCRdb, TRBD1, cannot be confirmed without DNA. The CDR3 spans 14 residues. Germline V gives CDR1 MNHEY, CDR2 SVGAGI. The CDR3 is CASSYSVLGGEQFF.

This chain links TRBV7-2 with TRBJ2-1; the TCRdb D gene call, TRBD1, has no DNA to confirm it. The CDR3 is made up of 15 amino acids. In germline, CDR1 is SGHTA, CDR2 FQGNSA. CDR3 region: CASSFPPRGGNEQFF. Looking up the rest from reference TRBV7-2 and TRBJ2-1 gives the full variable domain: GAGVSQSPSNKVTEKGKDVELRCDPISGHTALYWYRQSLGQGLEFLIYFQGNSAPDKSGLPSDRFSAERTGGSVSTLTIQRTQQEDSAVYLCASSFPPRGGNEQFFGPGTRLTVL.

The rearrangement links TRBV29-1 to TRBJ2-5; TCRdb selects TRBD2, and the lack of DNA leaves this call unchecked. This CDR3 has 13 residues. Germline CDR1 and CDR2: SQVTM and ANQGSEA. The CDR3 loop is CSVERQEFETQYF.

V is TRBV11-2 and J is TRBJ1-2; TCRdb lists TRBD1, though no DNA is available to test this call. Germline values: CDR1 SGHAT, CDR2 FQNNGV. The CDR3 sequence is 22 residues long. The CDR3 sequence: CASSISGTGDFGTQRANYGYTF.

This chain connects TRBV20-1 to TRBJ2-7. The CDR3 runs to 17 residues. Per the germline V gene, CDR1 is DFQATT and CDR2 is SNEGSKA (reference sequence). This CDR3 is CSAHSSAGRGSSYEQYF.

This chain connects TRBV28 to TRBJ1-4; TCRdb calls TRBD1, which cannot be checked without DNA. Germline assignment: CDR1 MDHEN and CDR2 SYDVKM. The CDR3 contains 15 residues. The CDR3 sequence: CASRPPGGRESTVFF.

The chain's CDR3 is CASTRDEIYEQYF. This sequence joins TRBV6-1 and TRBJ2-7; the D gene TCRdb calls, TRBD2, cannot be checked with no DNA. The germline gives CDR1 MNHNS, CDR2 SASEGT. The CDR3 contains 13 residues.

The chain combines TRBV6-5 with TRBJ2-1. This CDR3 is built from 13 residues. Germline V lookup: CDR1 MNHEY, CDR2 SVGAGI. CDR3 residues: CASTSGRSNEQFF.

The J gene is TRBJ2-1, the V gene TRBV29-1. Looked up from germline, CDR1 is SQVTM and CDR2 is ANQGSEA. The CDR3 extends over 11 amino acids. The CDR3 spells CSVGVYNEQFF.

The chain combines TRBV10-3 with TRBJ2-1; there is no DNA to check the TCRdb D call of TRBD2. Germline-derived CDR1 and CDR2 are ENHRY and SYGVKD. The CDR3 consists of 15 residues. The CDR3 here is CAISDTGTSYNEQFF.

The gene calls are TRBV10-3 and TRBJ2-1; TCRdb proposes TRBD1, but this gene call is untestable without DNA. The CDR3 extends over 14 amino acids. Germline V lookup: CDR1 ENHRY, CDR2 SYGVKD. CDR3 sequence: CAISGAGGGNEQFF.

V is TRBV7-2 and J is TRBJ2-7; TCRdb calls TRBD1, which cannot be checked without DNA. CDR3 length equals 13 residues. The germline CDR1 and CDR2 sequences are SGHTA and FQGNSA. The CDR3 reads CASSPGGGERASF.

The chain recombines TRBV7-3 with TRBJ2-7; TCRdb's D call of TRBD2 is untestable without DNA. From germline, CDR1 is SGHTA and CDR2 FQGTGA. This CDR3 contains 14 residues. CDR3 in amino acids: CASSLTGGGDEQYF.

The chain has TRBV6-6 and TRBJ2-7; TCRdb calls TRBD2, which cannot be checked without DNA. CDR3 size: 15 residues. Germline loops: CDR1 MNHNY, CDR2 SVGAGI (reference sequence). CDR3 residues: CASSYFLADAYEQYF.

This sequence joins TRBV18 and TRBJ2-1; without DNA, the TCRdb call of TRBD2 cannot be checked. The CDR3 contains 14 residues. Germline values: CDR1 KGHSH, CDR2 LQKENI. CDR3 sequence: CASSPPERGVEQFF.

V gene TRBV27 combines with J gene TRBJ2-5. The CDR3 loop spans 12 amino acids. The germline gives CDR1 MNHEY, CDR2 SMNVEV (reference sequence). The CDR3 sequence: CASSRVGETQYF.

CDR3 in amino acids: CASSFIGLAASYNEQFF. The chain employs TRBV12-3 or TRBV12-4 and TRBJ2-1; TCRdb's assignment of TRBD2 cannot be checked, as there is no DNA. This CDR3 has 17 amino acids.

CDR3 region: CSVALWGGTEAFF. This chain joins TRBV29-1 and TRBJ1-1. Germline V lookup: CDR1 SQVTM, CDR2 ANQGSEA. CDR3 length equals 13 residues. The whole variable domain, filled in from reference TRBV29-1 and TRBJ1-1, reads SAVISQKPSRDICQRGTSLTIQCQVDSQVTMMFWYRQQPGQSLTLIATANQGSEATYESGFVIDKFPISRPNLTFSTLTVSNMSPEDSSIYLCSVALWGGTEAFFGQGTRLTVV.

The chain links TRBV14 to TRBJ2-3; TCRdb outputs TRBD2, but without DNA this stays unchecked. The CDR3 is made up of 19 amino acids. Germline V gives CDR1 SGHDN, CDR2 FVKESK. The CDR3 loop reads CASSQELAGGTLGTDTQYF.

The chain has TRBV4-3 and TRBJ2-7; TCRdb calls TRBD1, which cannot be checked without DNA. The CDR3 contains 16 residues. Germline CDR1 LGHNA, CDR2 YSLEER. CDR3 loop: CASSQGGQGFAYEQYF.

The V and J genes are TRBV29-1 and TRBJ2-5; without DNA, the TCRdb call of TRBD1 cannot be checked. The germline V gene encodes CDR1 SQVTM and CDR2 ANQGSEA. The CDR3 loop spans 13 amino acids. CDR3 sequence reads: CSVRDPAQETQYF. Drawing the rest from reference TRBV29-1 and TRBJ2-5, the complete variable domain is SAVISQKPSRDICQRGTSLTIQCQVDSQVTMMFWYRQQPGQSLTLIATANQGSEATYESGFVIDKFPISRPNLTFSTLTVSNMSPEDSSIYLCSVRDPAQETQYFGPGTRLLVL.

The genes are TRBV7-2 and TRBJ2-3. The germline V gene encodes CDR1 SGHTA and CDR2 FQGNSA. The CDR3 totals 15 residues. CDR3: CASSLGPASTDTQYF.